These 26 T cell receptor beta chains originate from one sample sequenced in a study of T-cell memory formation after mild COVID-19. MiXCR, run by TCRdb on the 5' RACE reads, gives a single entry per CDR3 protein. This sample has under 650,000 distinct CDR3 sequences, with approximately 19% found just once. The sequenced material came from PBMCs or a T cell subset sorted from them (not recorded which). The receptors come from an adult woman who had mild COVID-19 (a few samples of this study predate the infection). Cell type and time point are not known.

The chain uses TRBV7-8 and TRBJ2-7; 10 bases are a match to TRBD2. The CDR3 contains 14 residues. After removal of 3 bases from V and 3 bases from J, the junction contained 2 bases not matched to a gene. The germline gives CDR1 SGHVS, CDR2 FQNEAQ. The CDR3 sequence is CASSLSGRVYEQYF. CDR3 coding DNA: TGTGCCAGCAGCTTGAGCGGGAGGGTCTACGAGCAGTACTTC.

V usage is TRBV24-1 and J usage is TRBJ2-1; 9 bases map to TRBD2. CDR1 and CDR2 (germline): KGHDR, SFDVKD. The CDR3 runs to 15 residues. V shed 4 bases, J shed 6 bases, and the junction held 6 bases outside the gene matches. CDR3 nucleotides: TGTGCCACCAGTGACCCTAGCGGGACTACCAATGAGCAGTTCTTC. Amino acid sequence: CATSDPSGTTNEQFF.

The chain's CDR3 is CASSLGGRIQETQYF. The DNA of the CDR3 is TGTGCCAGCAGCTTAGGGGGACGGATCCAAGAGACCCAGTACTTC. The chain couples TRBV7-2 to TRBJ2-5; D assignment may be TRBD1 or TRBD2 (5 bases each). This CDR3 is 15 amino acids long. The germline CDR1 and CDR2 sequences are SGHTA and FQGNSA. V was shortened by 1 base and J by 1 base, with 10 bases between the two germline ends. The full variable domain, with the rest looked up from reference TRBV7-2 and TRBJ2-5, is GAGVSQSPSNKVTEKGKDVELRCDPISGHTALYWYRQSLGQGLEFLIYFQGNSAPDKSGLPSDRFSAERTGGSVSTLTIQRTQQEDSAVYLCASSLGGRIQETQYFGPGTRLLVL.

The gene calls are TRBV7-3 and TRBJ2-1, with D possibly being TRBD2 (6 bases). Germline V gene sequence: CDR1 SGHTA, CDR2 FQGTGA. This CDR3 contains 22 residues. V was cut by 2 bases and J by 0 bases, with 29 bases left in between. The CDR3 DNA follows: TGTGCCAGCAGCTTATCCCCGCTAGCGAATTTTCTCCAAAAAGGCTCCTACAATGAGCAGTTCTTC. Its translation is CASSLSPLANFLQKGSYNEQFF.

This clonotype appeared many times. The CDR3 DNA reads TGTGCCAGCAGCTTAGCGTGGGGGGATACGCAGTATTTT. Encoded protein: CASSLAWGDTQYF. The chain combines TRBV7-2 with TRBJ2-3; D is perhaps TRBD1 or TRBD2 (5 bases each). V lost 0 bases to trimming and J lost 6 bases, with 7 bases between them. This CDR3 contains 13 residues. From germline, CDR1 is SGHTA and CDR2 FQGNSA.

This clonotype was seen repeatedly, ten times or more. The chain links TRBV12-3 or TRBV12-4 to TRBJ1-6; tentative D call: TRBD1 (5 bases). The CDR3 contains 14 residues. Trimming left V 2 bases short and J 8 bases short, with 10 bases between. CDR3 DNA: TGTGCCAGCAGTTTATGGGGGGAAGATTCACCCCTCCACTTT. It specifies CASSLWGEDSPLHF.

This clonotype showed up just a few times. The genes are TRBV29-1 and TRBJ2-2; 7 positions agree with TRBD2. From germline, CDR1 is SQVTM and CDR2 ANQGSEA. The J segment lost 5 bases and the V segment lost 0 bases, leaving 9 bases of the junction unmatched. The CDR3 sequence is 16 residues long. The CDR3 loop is CSVEDASGEFTGELFF. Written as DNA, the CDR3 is TGCAGCGTTGAAGATGCCAGCGGGGAATTTACCGGGGAGCTGTTTTTT.

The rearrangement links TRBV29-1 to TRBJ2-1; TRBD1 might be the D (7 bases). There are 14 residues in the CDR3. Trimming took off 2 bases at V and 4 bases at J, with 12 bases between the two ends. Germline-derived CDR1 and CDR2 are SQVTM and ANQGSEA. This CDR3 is CSVERGTAYNEQFF. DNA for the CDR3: TGCAGCGTTGAACGGGGGACAGCTTACAATGAGCAGTTCTTC.

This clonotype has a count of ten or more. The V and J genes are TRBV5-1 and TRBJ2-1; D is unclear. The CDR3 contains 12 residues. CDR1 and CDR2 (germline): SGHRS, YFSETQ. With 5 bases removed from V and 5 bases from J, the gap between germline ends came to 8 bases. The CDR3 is CASSLPHNEQFF. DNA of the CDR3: TGCGCCAGCAGTTTGCCCCACAATGAGCAGTTCTTC.

The chain's CDR3 is CASSLSRTSGRAYEQYF. CDR3 sequence (DNA): TGTGCCAGTAGTCTCTCCCGGACTAGCGGGAGGGCCTACGAGCAGTACTTC. This sequence joins TRBV19 and TRBJ2-7, with 15 bases identical to TRBD2. Germline V gives CDR1 LNHDA, CDR2 SQIVND (reference sequence). The CDR3 sequence is 17 residues long. The V and J ends lost 5 bases and 2 bases, in that order; junction bases with no gene match: 7.

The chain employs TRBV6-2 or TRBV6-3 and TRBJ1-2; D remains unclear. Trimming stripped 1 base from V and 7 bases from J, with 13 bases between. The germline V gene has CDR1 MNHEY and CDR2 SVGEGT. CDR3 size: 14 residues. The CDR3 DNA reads TGTGCCAGCAGTTACTTGACGGTCGGCAGTGGCTACACCTTC. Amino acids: CASSYLTVGSGYTF.

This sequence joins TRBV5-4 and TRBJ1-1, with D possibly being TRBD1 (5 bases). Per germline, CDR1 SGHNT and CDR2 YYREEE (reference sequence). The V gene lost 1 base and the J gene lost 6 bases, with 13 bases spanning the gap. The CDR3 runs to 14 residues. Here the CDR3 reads CASSLKTGGAEAFF. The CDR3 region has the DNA TGTGCCAGCAGCTTGAAGACGGGAGGGGCTGAAGCTTTCTTT.

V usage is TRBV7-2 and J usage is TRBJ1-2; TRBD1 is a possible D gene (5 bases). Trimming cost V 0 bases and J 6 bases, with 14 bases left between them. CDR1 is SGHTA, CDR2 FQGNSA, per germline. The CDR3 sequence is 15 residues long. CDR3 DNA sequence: TGTGCCAGCAGCTTAGCACGGTGGGCAGGGAATGGCTACACCTTC. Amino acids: CASSLARWAGNGYTF. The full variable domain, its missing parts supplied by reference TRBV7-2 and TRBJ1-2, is GAGVSQSPSNKVTEKGKDVELRCDPISGHTALYWYRQSLGQGLEFLIYFQGNSAPDKSGLPSDRFSAERTGGSVSTLTIQRTQQEDSAVYLCASSLARWAGNGYTFGSGTRLTVV.

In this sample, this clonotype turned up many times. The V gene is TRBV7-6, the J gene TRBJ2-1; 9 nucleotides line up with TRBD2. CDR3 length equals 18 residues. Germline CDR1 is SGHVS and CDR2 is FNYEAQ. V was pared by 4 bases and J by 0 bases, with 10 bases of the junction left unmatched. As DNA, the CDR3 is TGTGCCAGCAGCTCCTGGGTAGCGGGGGCCTCCTCCTACAATGAGCAGTTCTTC. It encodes CASSSWVAGASSYNEQFF. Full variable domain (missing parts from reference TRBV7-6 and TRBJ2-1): GAGVSQSPRYKVTKRGQDVALRCDPISGHVSLYWYRQALGQGPEFLTYFNYEAQQDKSGLPNDRFSAERPEGSISTLTIQRTEQRDSAMYRCASSSWVAGASSYNEQFFGPGTRLTVL.

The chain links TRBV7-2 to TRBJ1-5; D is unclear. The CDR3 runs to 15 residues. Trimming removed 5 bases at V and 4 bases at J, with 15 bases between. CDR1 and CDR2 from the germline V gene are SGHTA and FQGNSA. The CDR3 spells CASSPTARANQPQHF. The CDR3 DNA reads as TGTGCCAGCAGCCCGACGGCTAGGGCTAATCAGCCCCAGCATTTT.

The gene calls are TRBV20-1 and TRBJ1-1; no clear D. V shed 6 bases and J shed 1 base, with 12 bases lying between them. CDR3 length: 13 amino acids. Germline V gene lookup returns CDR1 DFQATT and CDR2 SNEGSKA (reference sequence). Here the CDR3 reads CSASPHTNTEAFF. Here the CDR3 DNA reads TGCAGTGCCAGCCCCCACACGAACACTGAAGCTTTCTTT.

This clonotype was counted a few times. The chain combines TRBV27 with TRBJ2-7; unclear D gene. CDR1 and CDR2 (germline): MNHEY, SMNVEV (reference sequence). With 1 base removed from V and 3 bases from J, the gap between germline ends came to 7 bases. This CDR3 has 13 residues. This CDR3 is CASSLLKDYEQYF. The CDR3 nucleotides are TGTGCCAGCAGTTTATTAAAAGACTACGAGCAGTACTTC.

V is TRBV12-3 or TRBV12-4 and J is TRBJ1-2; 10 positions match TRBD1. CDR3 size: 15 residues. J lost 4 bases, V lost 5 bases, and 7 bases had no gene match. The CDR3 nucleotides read TGTGCCAGCAGTCCGACAGGGGGCGTTCGCTATGGCTACACCTTC. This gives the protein CASSPTGGVRYGYTF.

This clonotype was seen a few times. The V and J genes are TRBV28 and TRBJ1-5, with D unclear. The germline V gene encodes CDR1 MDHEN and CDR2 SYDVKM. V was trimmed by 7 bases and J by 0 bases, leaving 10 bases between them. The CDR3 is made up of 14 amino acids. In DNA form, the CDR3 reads TGTGCCAGCACCACAGATGATAGCAATCAGCCCCAGCATTTT. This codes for CASTTDDSNQPQHF.

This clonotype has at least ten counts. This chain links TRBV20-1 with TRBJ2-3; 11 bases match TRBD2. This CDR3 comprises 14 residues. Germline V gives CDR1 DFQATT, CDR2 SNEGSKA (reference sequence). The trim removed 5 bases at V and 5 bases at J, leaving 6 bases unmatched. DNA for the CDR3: TGCAGTGCTGTTAGCGGGGGGGCGGGAGATACGCAGTATTTT. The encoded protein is CSAVSGGAGDTQYF.

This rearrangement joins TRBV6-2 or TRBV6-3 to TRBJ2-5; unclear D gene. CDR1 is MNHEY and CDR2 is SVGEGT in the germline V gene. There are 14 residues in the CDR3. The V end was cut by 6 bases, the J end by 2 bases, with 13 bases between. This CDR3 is CASSPWAEQETQYF. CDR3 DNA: TGTGCCAGCAGCCCATGGGCAGAGCAAGAGACCCAGTACTTC.

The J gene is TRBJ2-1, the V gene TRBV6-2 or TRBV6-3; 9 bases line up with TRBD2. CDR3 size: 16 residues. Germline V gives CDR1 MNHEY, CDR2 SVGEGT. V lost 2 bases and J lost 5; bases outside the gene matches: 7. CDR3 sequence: CASSYQPGLANNEQFF. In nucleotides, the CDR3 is TGTGCCAGCAGTTACCAGCCCGGACTAGCGAACAATGAGCAGTTCTTC.

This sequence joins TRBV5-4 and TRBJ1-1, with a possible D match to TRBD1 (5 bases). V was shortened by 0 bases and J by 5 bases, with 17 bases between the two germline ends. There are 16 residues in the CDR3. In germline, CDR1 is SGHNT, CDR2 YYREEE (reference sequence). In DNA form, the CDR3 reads TGTGCCAGCAGCTTGGCGGGAGGAGGGGCGGGGACTGAAGCTTTCTTT. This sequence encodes CASSLAGGGAGTEAFF.

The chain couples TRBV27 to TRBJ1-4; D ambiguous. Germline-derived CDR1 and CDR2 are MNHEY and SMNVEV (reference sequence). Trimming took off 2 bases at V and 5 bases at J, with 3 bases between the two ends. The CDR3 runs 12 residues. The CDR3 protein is CASSLGNEKLFF. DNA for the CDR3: TGTGCCAGCAGTTTAGGCAATGAAAAACTGTTTTTT. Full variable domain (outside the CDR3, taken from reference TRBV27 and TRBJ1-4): EAQVTQNPRYLITVTGKKLTVTCSQNMNHEYMSWYRQDPGLGLRQIYYSMNVEVTDKGDVPEGYKVSRKEKRNFPLILESPSPNQTSLYFCASSLGNEKLFFGSGTQLSVL.

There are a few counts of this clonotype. Written as DNA, the CDR3 is TGTGCCAGCAGTTCCATGAGACAGTTCAATCAGCCCCAGCATTTT. It is translated as CASSSMRQFNQPQHF. The V call is TRBV12-3 or TRBV12-4, the J call TRBJ1-5; weak D call: TRBD1 (5 bases). The length of the CDR3 is 15 residues. V lost 4 bases to trimming and J lost 3 bases, with 13 bases between them.

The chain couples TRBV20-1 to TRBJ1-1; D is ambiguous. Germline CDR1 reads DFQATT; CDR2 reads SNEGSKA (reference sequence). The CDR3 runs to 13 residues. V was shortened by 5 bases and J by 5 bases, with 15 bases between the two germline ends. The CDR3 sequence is CSAGEKRITEAFF. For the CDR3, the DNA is TGCAGTGCTGGGGAAAAAAGAATAACTGAAGCTTTCTTT.